These T cell receptor beta chains were read from a single sample in a study of PD-1 blockade in classical Hodgkin lymphoma. This table comes from immunoSEQ multiplex PCR, and its TCRdb copy is limited to in-frame clones, with some not included. This sample has approximately 6,700 clones, with 84% found just once. The source material was peripheral blood mononuclear cells (PBMCs), sampled at baseline. The receptors here all came from a human donor with classical Hodgkin lymphoma. The CDR3 runs from the conserved cysteine through the conserved F or W. D genes are given only for firm matches.

length: 15; J: TRBJ1-2; V: TRBV29-1; D: TRBD1; DNA: TGCAGCGCTGGGACAGGGGGCGTCGGAAACTATGGCTACACCTTC; CDR3: CSAGTGGVGNYGYTF
length: 12; J: TRBJ2-5; V: TRBV13; D: -; DNA: TGTGCCAGCAGCTTTGGGAGAGAGACCCAGTACTTC; CDR3: CASSFGRETQYF
length: 16; J: TRBJ2-3; V: TRBV6-6; D: -; DNA: TGTGCCAGCAGTTACGGGTCAGCGGAAAGCACAGATACGCAGTATTTT; CDR3: CASSYGSAESTDTQYF
length: 13; J: TRBJ2-7; V: TRBV19; D: TRBD2; DNA: TGTGCCAGTAAGGGACTACCCTCCTACGAGCAGTACTTC; CDR3: CASKGLPSYEQYF
length: 15; J: TRBJ2-4; V: TRBV6-5; D: -; DNA: TGTGCCAGCAGATTAACCTGGGGCTCGGAAAACATTCAGTACTTC; CDR3: CASRLTWGSENIQYF
length: 13; J: TRBJ1-2; V: TRBV11-2; D: -; DNA: TGTGTCAGCACCTTAACAGGGAGCCGCGGCTACACCTTC; CDR3: CVSTLTGSRGYTF
length: 17; J: TRBJ2-4; V: TRBV21-1; D: -; DNA: TGTGCCAGCAGCAACCGGGACAGGGTAGAGGCCAAAAACATTCAGTACTTC; CDR3: CASSNRDRVEAKNIQYF
length: 19; J: TRBJ2-2; V: TRBV9; D: TRBD2; DNA: TGTGCCAGCAGCGTAACAGGGGGATCGGGACTAGCGGGAACCGGGGAGCTGTTTTTT; CDR3: CASSVTGGSGLAGTGELFF
length: 14; J: TRBJ2-7; V: TRBV27; D: TRBD1; DNA: TGTGCCAGCAGTGTAAGGGGGCGAATCTACGAGCAGTACTTC; CDR3: CASSVRGRIYEQYF
length: 16; J: TRBJ2-7; V: TRBV6-1; D: TRBD2; DNA: TGTGCCAGCAGTGAAAGATTGGTGGGAGGGCCGGGTGAGCAGTACTTC; CDR3: CASSERLVGGPGEQYF
length: 16; J: TRBJ2-3; V: TRBV10-3; D: TRBD2; DNA: TGTGCCATCAGTAACTCCGGGGGACTAGGGGCAGATACGCAGTATTTT; CDR3: CAISNSGGLGADTQYF
length: 14; J: TRBJ2-1; V: TRBV4-2; D: -; DNA: TGTGCCAGCAGCGGGCCCAAAGGGGGTAATGAGCAGTTCTTC; CDR3: CASSGPKGGNEQFF
length: 15; J: TRBJ2-7; V: TRBV27; D: TRBD1; DNA: TGTGCCAGCAGTCCCCGGGACAGGACGATTGGGGAGCAGTACTTC; CDR3: CASSPRDRTIGEQYF
length: 16; J: TRBJ2-1; V: TRBV9; D: -; DNA: TGTGCCAGCAGCGAATGGGGCGGCAGCTCCTACAATGAGCAGTTCTTC; CDR3: CASSEWGGSSYNEQFF
length: 13; J: TRBJ2-7; V: TRBV6-5; D: TRBD1; DNA: TGTGCCAGCAGGGGACAGGGATCTTACGAGCAGTACTTC; CDR3: CASRGQGSYEQYF